The sequence of this T cell receptor beta chain was determined in a study of CD8 T cells in Susac syndrome. Across the study: Intravenous immunoglobulin alone or corticosteroids were being given to patients with Susac syndrome at blood draw, unless they were therapy-naive.

With 4 bases clipped from V and 1 base from J, the junction kept 0 bases outside the gene matches. Germline V lookup: CDR1 LGHDT, CDR2 YNNKEL (reference sequence). The CDR3 has 13 residues. RNA totalling about 0.5 to 1 ug underwent reverse transcription with random hexamers. Via MiXCR, TCRdb re-called the immunoSEQ multiplex PCR reads, giving one row per CDR3 protein. This sample yields 110,000 to 150,000 distinct CDR3 sequences, of which approximately 96% are seen a single time; 0.065% to 0.095% belongs to the top ten. Sequencing was carried out using CD4+ T cells from PBMCs. The rearrangement uses TRBV3-1 and TRBJ1-1; 7 nucleotides agree with TRBD1. This clonotype was sampled from a human donor with Susac syndrome. As DNA, the CDR3 is TGTGCCAGCAGCCGGGACAGGAACACTGAAGCTTTCTTT. This encodes CASSRDRNTEAFF.